This TCR beta chain was retrieved from a study of blood T cell repertoires in COVID-19. Turning to the study itself: Sites across the United States, Italy and Spain contributed samples from acute and convalescent COVID-19. Nucleic acid was either cDNA or gDNA, and it came from T cells, B-cell-depleted T cells, or PBMCs.

This CDR3 has 16 residues. Germline CDR1 and CDR2: KGHSH and LQKENI. With V trimmed by 5 bases and J by 3 bases, 8 bases remained unmatched. In the source study's methods: Using reference gene primer amplification, nucleated cell counts were estimated. Only in-frame clones appear in the TCRdb table, and some are missing; sequencing was by immunoSEQ multiplex PCR. The V and J calls and clone size were taken over from that table, and D and trimming were inferred from the DNA. Seen here are some 130,000 clones, roughly three quarters observed once, and the top ten hold approximately 2%. The receptor's source is a woman aged 70-85 years with acute or convalescent COVID-19. Sequences were obtained from peripheral blood. J is TRBJ1-1 and V is TRBV18; 11 bases match TRBD1. The CDR3 DNA sequence: TGTGCCAGCTCATTAGGATTGGACAGGGGGCACACTGAAGCTTTCTTT. Its translation: CASSLGLDRGHTEAFF.